The clone carrying this T cell receptor beta chain was seen once. What it binds is not known. Germline V gene lookup returns CDR1 SGHTA and CDR2 FQGNSA. The CDR3 is made up of 15 amino acids. Trimming took off 1 base at V and 4 bases at J, with 8 bases between the two ends. The entry originates in a study of shared clonotypes between healthy human individuals. The naive CD8 population came from CD45RO-negative cells selected for CCR7, without terminally differentiated effector memory CD45RA+ cells. Study-level points and caveats: The study generally estimated greater richness for naive than memory subsets. Even with large depth, rarefaction showed that sorted-subset sequencing was incomplete.

At the deep level, the assay was run. The table came from immunoSEQ multiplex PCR; TCRdb's copy has only in-frame clones and leaves some out. Among roughly 1,800,000 clones listed, over 85% were seen once. The specimen sequenced was naive CD8+ T cells sorted from blood. This receptor was obtained from a man aged 18 to 30 in good health. The chain is built from TRBV7-2 and TRBJ1-6, with D uncertain. The chain's CDR3 is CASSLGTGYNSPLHF. The CDR3 bases are TGTGCCAGCAGCTTAGGCACGGGATATAATTCACCCCTCCACTTT. Combining the CDR3 with reference TRBV7-2 and TRBJ1-6 gives the whole variable domain GAGVSQSPSNKVTEKGKDVELRCDPISGHTALYWYRQSLGQGLEFLIYFQGNSAPDKSGLPSDRFSAERTGGSVSTLTIQRTQQEDSAVYLCASSLGTGYNSPLHFGNGTRLTVT.